This is a list of T cell receptor beta chains from one sample in a study of T cells expressing NK-cell markers. TCRdb re-called the 5' RACE reads and shows each CDR3 protein once, DNA omitted. The sample's table shows some 120,000 distinct CDR3 sequences. The sequenced sample was blood T cells: a sorted CD56 or NKG2C T cell subset, CD4+ or CD8+ T cells, or bulk PBMC T cells (not recorded which). These receptor sequences come from a woman between 18 and 75 years old in good health. The CDR3 runs from the conserved cysteine through the conserved F or W. Fields, in order: J gene, V gene, CDR3 protein.

TRBJ2-1 TRBV28 CASTEDHSSYNEQFF
TRBJ2-1 TRBV4-3 CASSQDMSPYNEQFF
TRBJ1-5 TRBV6-2/TRBV6-3 CASSYGSENQPQHF
TRBJ1-5 TRBV27 CASRTDDREDQPQHF
TRBJ1-1 TRBV6-1 CASSITPTAIEAFF
TRBJ2-3 TRBV19 CASSIRLVFPTDTQYF
TRBJ1-2 TRBV5-4 CASRWTGGADYGYTF
TRBJ2-7 TRBV7-9 CASSPAYEQYF
TRBJ2-1 TRBV9 CASSVARTSSYNEQFF
TRBJ2-3 TRBV27 CASSSLAPEFDTQYF
TRBJ2-1 TRBV13 CASSWWAGGPDNEQFF
TRBJ2-7 TRBV7-2 CASSLGSRDSSYEQYF
TRBJ2-7 TRBV4-2 CASSQNRGFYEQYF
TRBJ2-1 TRBV19 CASSIRAAYNEQFF
TRBJ2-2 TRBV14 CASSQKGAETTTGELFF
TRBJ2-5 TRBV21-1 CASSRGQGPGAQYF
TRBJ2-1 TRBV7-2 CASSAWAPYNEQFF
TRBJ1-2 TRBV29-1 CSVWDSIGYTF